This record looks at one T cell receptor beta chain sequence and its context. The protocol was immunoSEQ multiplex PCR, while the TCRdb copy is restricted to in-frame clones and leaves out a portion. This sample has 95,000 or so clones, with roughly 91% found just once. Indicated time point: pretreatment peripheral blood. This specimen belongs to a study of PD-L1 blockade in urothelial cancer. This TCR was sampled from a man in his 60s with urothelial cancer. Source: PBMCs, taken around atezolizumab (anti-PD-L1) treatment.

The CDR3 is CASSPGSGTPNEQFF. DNA for the CDR3: TGTGCCAGCAGCCCCGGCAGTGGGACACCGAATGAGCAGTTCTTC. This rearrangement joins TRBV6-5 to TRBJ2-1; D perhaps matches TRBD1 (6 bases). Trimming took 6 bases from V and 7 from J, leaving 19 bases between them. The CDR3 sequence is 15 residues long. Looked up from germline, CDR1 is MNHEY and CDR2 is SVGAGI.